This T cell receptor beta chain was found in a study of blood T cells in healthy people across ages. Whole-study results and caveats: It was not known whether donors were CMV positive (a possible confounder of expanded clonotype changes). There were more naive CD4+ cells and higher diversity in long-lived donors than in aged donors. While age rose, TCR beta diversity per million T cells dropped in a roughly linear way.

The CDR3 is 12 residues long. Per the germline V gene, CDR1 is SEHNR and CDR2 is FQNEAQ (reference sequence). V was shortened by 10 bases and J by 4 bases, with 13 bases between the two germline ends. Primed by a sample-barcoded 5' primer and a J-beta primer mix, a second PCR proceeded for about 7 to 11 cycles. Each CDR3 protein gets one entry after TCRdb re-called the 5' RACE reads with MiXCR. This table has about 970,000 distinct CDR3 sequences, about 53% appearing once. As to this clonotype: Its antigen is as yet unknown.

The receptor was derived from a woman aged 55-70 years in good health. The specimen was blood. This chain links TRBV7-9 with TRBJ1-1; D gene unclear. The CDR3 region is CATRKDGTEAFF. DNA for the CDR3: TGTGCCACGAGAAAAGATGGCACTGAAGCTTTCTTT.